The text below deals with one T cell receptor (beta chain). What it binds is unknown. This CDR3 has 17 residues. V lost 7 bases to trimming and J lost 5 bases; unmatched junction nucleotides: 14. Germline CDR1 LNHDA, CDR2 SQIVND (reference sequence). This sample is drawn from a study of long-term antiretroviral therapy in people with HIV. General observations from the study: When set beside controls, HIV repertoires had CDR3 length ranges that were narrower. No data on ART adherence, viral resistance or therapy changes. After ART, diversity increased yet remained lower than transplant donor controls.

Researchers report immunoSEQ v3.0 was run at survey level. Using immunoSEQ multiplex PCR, the repertoire was profiled, and TCRdb retains in-frame clones only, with some absent. Of approximately 13,000 clones in the sample, more than 65% were seen once. The source was unsorted PBMCs, collected 3.1 years after starting antiretroviral therapy. The chain carries TRBV19 and TRBJ2-2, with 9 bases identical to TRBD1. This receptor was obtained from a man in his forties with HIV. The CDR3 loop reads CASNNWLDRGLTGELFF. The CDR3 nucleotides are TGTGCCAGTAATAATTGGCTCGACAGGGGGTTAACCGGGGAGCTGTTTTTT.